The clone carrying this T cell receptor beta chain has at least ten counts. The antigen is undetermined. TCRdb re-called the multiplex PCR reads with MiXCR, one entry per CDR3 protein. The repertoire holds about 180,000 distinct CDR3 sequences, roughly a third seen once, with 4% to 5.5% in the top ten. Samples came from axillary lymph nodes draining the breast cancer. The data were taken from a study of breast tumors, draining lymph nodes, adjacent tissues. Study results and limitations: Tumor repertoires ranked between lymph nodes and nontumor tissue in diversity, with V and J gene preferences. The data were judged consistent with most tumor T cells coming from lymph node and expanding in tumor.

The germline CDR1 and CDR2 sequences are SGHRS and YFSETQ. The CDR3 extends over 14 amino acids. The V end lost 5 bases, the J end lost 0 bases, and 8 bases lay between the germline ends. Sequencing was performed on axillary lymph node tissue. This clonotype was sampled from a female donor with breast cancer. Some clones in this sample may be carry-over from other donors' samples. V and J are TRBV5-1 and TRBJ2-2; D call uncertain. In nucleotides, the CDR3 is TGCGCCAGCAGTAAAGGGACGAACACCGGGGAGCTGTTTTTT. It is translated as CASSKGTNTGELFF.